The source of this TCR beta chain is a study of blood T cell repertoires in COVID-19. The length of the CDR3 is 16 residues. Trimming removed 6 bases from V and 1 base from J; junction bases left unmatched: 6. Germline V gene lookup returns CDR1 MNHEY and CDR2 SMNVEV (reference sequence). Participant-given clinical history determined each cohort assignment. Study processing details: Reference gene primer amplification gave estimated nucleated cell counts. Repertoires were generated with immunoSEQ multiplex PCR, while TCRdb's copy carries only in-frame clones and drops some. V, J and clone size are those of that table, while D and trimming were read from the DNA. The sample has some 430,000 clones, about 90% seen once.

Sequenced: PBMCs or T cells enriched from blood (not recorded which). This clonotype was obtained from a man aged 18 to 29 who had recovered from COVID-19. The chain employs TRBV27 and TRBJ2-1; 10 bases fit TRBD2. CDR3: CASSPEAGGSYNEQFF. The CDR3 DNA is TGTGCCAGCAGCCCCGAAGCGGGAGGGTCCTACAATGAGCAGTTCTTC.